This T cell receptor beta chain derives from a study of identical twins. Study-wide results and caveats: There were fewer insertions in abundant cord blood beta clonotypes, but memory repertoires showed no such pattern.

Every sampled donor was Caucasian and healthy. From the 5' RACE reads, TCRdb called clonotypes with MiXCR, one entry per CDR3 protein. The table includes hundreds of thousands of distinct CDR3 sequences, 8.5% to 9.5% detected once. The germline V gene has CDR1 SEHNR and CDR2 FQNEAQ (reference sequence). Trimming left V 8 bases short and J 4 bases short, with 15 bases between. The CDR3 is 14 residues long. Remarks on this clonotype: The antigen is undetermined.

The sample was also reused in another study, on yellow fever vaccine responses in identical twins.

The sequence derives from a woman younger than 30 in good health. The sample comprised PBMCs. V usage is TRBV7-9 and J usage is TRBJ1-5; maybe TRBD1 (6 bases). The CDR3 coding sequence is TGTGCCAGCGGGCCAAATACAGGGAATCAGCCCCAGCATTTT. As protein: CASGPNTGNQPQHF.